This T cell receptor beta chain was profiled in a study of CD8+CD57+ T cells in acquired aplastic anemia. For the study at large: Sorting CD4+ and CD8+ cells gave DNA averaging about 3.2 ug. CD4+ cells from healthy donors averaged around 10 million reads. The study, taken as a whole, reports: Researchers report that around 31 CD8+ CDR3 sequences appeared in both patients and controls. Patients and controls were not found to differ significantly in CD8+ Simpson's diversity.

On this clonotype: Its antigen is unidentified.

Germline CDR1 and CDR2: LNHDA and SQIVND (reference sequence). Trimming removed 9 bases from V and 8 bases from J, with 17 bases in between. The CDR3 is made up of 13 amino acids. CDR3 and TCR beta VDJ profiling relied on a genomic DNA template. MiXCR was run by TCRdb on the reads, yielding one entry per CDR3 protein. The sample includes 190,000 or so distinct CDR3 sequences, about 59% of them seen just once. V and J are TRBV19 and TRBJ1-3; D is ambiguous. The receptor's source is a human donor in good health. The sequenced sample was sorted CD4+, CD8+, or CD8+CD57+ T cells (not recorded which) from PBMCs. The CDR3 loop is CASKPGQVDTIYF. Written as DNA, the CDR3 is TGTGCCAGCAAACCGGGCCAGGTCGACACCATATATTTT.